This T cell receptor beta chain was found in a study of post-analysis software for immune sequencing data. Findings of the study overall: Significantly lower normalized Chao1 diversity was found in patients with multiple sclerosis relative to controls. TRBV5-6, TRBV5-1 and TRBV20-1 belonged to a set of roughly five TRBV segments that were more frequent in patients than controls.

cDNA libraries of TCR beta carried unique molecular identifiers. Between roughly 1 and 10 million T cells gave rise to around 500,000 cDNA molecules. TCRdb itself ran the PCR reads through MiXCR, one entry per CDR3 protein. The table lists over 150,000 distinct CDR3 sequences, 25% to 35% of them singletons. About this clonotype: As yet, its antigen is unknown.

Germline V CDR1 and CDR2: MDHEN, SYDVKM. There are 9 residues in the CDR3. Trimming pared 8 bases from V and 11 bases from J, leaving 9 bases between. This sequence originates from a girl between 10 and 17 years old with multiple sclerosis. V gene TRBV28 combines with J gene TRBJ1-1; D remains unclear. Sequenced: blood. The CDR3 is CASPPVAFF. In DNA, the CDR3 is TGTGCCAGCCCCCCGGTGGCTTTCTTT.